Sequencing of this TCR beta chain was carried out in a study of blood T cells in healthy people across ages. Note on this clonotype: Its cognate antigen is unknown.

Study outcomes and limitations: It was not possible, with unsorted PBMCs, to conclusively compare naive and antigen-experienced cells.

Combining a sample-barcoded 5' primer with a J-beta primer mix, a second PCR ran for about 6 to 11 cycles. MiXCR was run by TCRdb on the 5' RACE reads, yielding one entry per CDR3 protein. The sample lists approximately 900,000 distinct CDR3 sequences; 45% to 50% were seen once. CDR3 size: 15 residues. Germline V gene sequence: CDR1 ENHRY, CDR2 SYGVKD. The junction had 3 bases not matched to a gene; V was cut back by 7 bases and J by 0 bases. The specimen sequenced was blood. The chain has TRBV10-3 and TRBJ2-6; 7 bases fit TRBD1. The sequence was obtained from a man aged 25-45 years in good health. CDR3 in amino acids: CAIMDRSSGANVLTF. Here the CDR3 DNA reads TGTGCCATCATGGACAGGAGCTCTGGGGCCAACGTCCTGACTTTC.